This entry features one T cell receptor beta chain sequence. The CDR3 has 16 residues. V lost 1 base and J lost 0, with 13 bases in between. Germline V gene sequence: CDR1 LGHNA, CDR2 YNFKEQ. These data belong to a study of OX40 agonist ivuxolimab in advanced cancers. Measured with immunoSEQ multiplex PCR; TCRdb has only the in-frame clones, and not every one. The sample carries around 95,000 clones, less than 95% recorded once. The source of this sequence is an adult with an advanced solid tumor such as melanoma, head and neck, liver or kidney cancer. The V call is TRBV4-2, the J call TRBJ2-7; TRBD2 might be the D (6 bases). The sample was CD4+ or CD8+ T cells sorted from blood, taken in a trial of the OX40 agonist ivuxolimab. Here the CDR3 reads CASSQAGGDVSYEQYF. In nucleotides, the CDR3 is TGTGCCAGCAGCCAAGCGGGCGGGGATGTCTCCTACGAGCAGTACTTC.